Sequencing of this TCR beta chain was carried out in a study of cytomegalovirus exposure and HLA in healthy donors. Likely unrecorded immune exposures existed in these nominally healthy donors. Primers: 60 Vbeta forward and 13 Jbeta reverse. Measured with immunoSEQ multiplex PCR; TCRdb has only the in-frame clones, and not every one. The data hold fewer than 150,000 clones, with 67% observed a single time. Source material: PBMCs. This receptor was taken from a man aged 18 to 35 in good health and CMV-seropositive.

CDR3 protein: CASSLSRDFYGYTF. The CDR3 DNA reads TGTGCCAGCAGCTTGAGTCGTGATTTCTATGGCTACACCTTC. The chain combines TRBV7-2 with TRBJ1-2; no firm D call. V lost 3 bases and J 4 bases, leaving 12 bases between the germline ends. Germline V gene lookup returns CDR1 SGHTA and CDR2 FQGNSA. CDR3 length equals 14 residues. Full variable domain (outside the CDR3, taken from reference TRBV7-2 and TRBJ1-2): GAGVSQSPSNKVTEKGKDVELRCDPISGHTALYWYRQSLGQGLEFLIYFQGNSAPDKSGLPSDRFSAERTGGSVSTLTIQRTQQEDSAVYLCASSLSRDFYGYTFGSGTRLTVV.